These 3 T cell receptor beta chains originate from one sample sequenced in a study of blood T cell repertoires in COVID-19. TCRdb keeps only in-frame clones here, not all; method: immunoSEQ multiplex PCR. The data hold 200,000 to 300,000 clones, with about 83% observed a single time. Input material: peripheral blood. These TCRs come from a man older than 75 with acute or convalescent COVID-19.

The V gene is TRBV27, the J gene TRBJ2-7; 10 nucleotides agree with TRBD1. The V and J ends lost 5 bases and 6 bases, in that order; junction bases with no gene match: 7. This CDR3 has 14 amino acids. In germline, CDR1 is MNHEY, CDR2 SMNVEV (reference sequence). The CDR3 region is CASSVGTGASEQYF. DNA for the CDR3: TGTGCCAGCAGTGTTGGGACAGGGGCCAGCGAGCAGTACTTC.

The chain recombines TRBV27 with TRBJ2-5; TRBD2 matches at 11 bases. CDR3 size: 15 residues. The V gene end was trimmed by 7 bases and the J gene end by 1 base; junction bases not matched to a gene: 5. CDR1 and CDR2 from the germline V gene are MNHEY and SMNVEV (reference sequence). CDR3 amino acids: CASTISGGAQETQYF. In nucleotides, the CDR3 is TGTGCCAGCACCATTAGCGGGGGGGCCCAAGAGACCCAGTACTTC.

The rearrangement links TRBV4-2 to TRBJ2-2, with TRBD1 matching 9 bases. The germline V gene encodes CDR1 LGHNA and CDR2 YNFKEQ. The CDR3 runs to 14 residues. V gave up 4 bases and J gave up 5 bases; unmatched junction bases: 2. The DNA for the CDR3 is TGTGCCAGCAGCCCGGGACAGGGAACCGGGGAGCTGTTTTTT. It specifies CASSPGQGTGELFF.